This TCR beta chain was documented in a study of response to subunit inactivated influenza vaccine. With respect to this clonotype: Its cognate antigen is unknown. This may stem from a read error, because a much larger clone lies one nucleotide away.

Study-wide findings and caveats: That few new T cells are recruited by each seasonal influenza vaccination was the authors' suggestion.

The CDR3 contains 15 residues. Looked up from germline, CDR1 is SGHRS and CDR2 is YFSETQ. The V end was cut by 0 bases, the J end by 8 bases, with 14 bases between. MiXCR, applied by TCRdb to the RT-PCR reads, yields one record per CDR3 protein. The sample lists a few hundred thousand distinct CDR3 sequences; 9.5% to 15% were seen once. Sequencing was performed on non-naive T cells sorted from PBMCs, taken 14 days before vaccination. This chain uses TRBV5-1 with TRBJ1-4; TRBD1 might be the D (6 bases). The clonotype originates from a man aged 50-60 years who received an inactivated influenza vaccine. As DNA, the CDR3 is TGCGCCAGCAGCTTGGAGGGGGGGGTTTTCGAAAAACTGTTTTTT. Its translation is CASSLEGGVFEKLFF.